This TCR beta chain is from a study of cytomegalovirus exposure and HLA in healthy donors. The table came from immunoSEQ multiplex PCR; TCRdb's copy has only in-frame clones and leaves some out. The data contain more than 140,000 clones, approximately 88% of them singletons. Germline CDR1 reads MDHEN; CDR2 reads SYDVKM. This CDR3 region has 16 residues. V gave up 6 bases and J gave up 1 base; unmatched junction bases: 7. This receptor was identified in a woman aged 18-29 years in good health and CMV-seropositive. The V and J genes are TRBV28 and TRBJ2-4; 9 bases are a match to TRBD1. Source material: PBMCs. The CDR3 sequence: CASRLYGQGAKNIQYF. DNA for the CDR3: TGTGCCAGCAGACTATATGGACAGGGGGCCAAAAACATTCAGTACTTC.